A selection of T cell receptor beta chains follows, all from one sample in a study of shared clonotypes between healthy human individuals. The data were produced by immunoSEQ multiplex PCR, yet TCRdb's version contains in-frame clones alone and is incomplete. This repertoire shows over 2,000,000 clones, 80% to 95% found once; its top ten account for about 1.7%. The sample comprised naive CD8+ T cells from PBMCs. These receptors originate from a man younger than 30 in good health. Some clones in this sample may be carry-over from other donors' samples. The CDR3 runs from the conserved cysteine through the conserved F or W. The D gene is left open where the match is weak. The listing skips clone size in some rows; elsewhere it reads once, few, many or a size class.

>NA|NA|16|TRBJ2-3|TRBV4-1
TGCGCCAGCAGCCATCAAGACCGGACTAGCACAGATACGCAGTATTTT
CASSHQDRTSTDTQYF
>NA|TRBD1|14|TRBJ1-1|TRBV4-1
TGCGCCAGCAGCTCGGACAGGGGGAACACTGAAGCTTTCTTT
CASSSDRGNTEAFF
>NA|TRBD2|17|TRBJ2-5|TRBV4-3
TGCGCCAGCAGCCAAGATCACGGGGAGGGCCGGGAAGAGACCCAGTACTTC
CASSQDHGEGREETQYF
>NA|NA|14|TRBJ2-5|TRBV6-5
TGTGCCAGCAGTTTATTAAGGGCCGGGGAGACCCAGTACTTC
CASSLLRAGETQYF
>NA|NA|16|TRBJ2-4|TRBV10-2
TGCGCCAGCAGTGATGTAGGGGATCTAGCCAAAAACATTCAGTACTTC
CASSDVGDLAKNIQYF
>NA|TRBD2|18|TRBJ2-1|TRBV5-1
TGCGCCAGCAGCTTGGGGTCCCTGACGGGAGGCGCCTACAATGAGCAGTTCTTC
CASSLGSLTGGAYNEQFF
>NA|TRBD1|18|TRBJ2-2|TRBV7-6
TGTGCCAGCAGCTTAGCCTTACCGGGACAGGGGAGCACCGGGGAGCTGTTTTTT
CASSLALPGQGSTGELFF
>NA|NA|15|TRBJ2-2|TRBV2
TGTGCCAGCAGTCCGGGCCCCCCGGGCGCCGGGGAGCTGTTTTTT
CASSPGPPGAGELFF
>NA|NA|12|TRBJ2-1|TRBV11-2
TGTGCCAGCAGCTTCTCCCCGGATGAGCAGTTCTTC
CASSFSPDEQFF
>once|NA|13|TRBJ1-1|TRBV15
TGTGCCACCAGCAGAGAGAGGACCACTGAAGCTTTCTTT
CATSRERTTEAFF
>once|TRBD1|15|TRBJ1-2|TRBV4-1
TGCGCCAGCAGCCTAAGCGTGGGACAGGCGATCGGCTACACCTTC
CASSLSVGQAIGYTF
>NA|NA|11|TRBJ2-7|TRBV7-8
TGTGCCAGCAGCTTAATCCACGAGCAGTACTTC
CASSLIHEQYF
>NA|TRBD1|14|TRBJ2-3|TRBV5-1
TGCGCCAGCAACCCCGGACAGGGGACAGATACGCAGTATTTT
CASNPGQGTDTQYF
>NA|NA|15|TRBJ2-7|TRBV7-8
TGTGCCAGCAGCGGCCGACTTGGCAGCTCCTACGAGCAGTACTTC
CASSGRLGSSYEQYF
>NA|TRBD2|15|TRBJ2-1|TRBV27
TGTGCCAGCAGTTTTGTTAGCGGGCCCTACAATGAGCAGTTCTTC
CASSFVSGPYNEQFF
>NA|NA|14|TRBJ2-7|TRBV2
TGTGCCAGCAGTGAGATGGACAGCTCCTACGAGCAGTACTTC
CASSEMDSSYEQYF